The 8 T cell receptor beta chains below all came from one sample that was sequenced in a study of blood T cell repertoires in COVID-19 (dated by TCRdb to about 2020). The library relied on the immunoSEQ multiplex PCR assay. Here the immuneACCESS table is served through TCRdb, limited to in-frame sequences with V and J called. Missing clones are a known gap in these copies; in checked studies unresolved V genes cover under half, and the rest lacks a known reason. The sample table contains about 270,000 clones; only one count was recorded for about nine tenths of them. The ten largest clones take up 1.9% of the sample. The specimen sequenced was PBMCs or T cells enriched from blood (not recorded which). Receptor source: a woman aged 55-69 years who had recovered from COVID-19.

Notes on this clone: A clone one base away is much larger, so this may be a read error. The gene calls are TRBV11-1 and TRBJ2-3; D not certain. This CDR3 spans 13 amino acids. The V gene's germline CDR1 is SGHAT and CDR2 FQDESV (reference sequence). Trimming stripped 2 bases from V and 0 bases from J, with 3 bases between. The CDR3 spells CASSLQSTDTQYF. The DNA for the CDR3 is TGTGCCAGCAGCTTACAGAGCACAGATACGCAGTATTTT. The full variable domain, in which reference TRBV11-1 and TRBJ2-3 provide the parts outside the CDR3, is EAEVAQSPRYKITEKSQAVAFWCDPISGHATLYWYRQILGQGPELLVQFQDESVVDDSQLPKDRFSAERLKGVDSTLKIQPAELGDSAMYLCASSLQSTDTQYFGPGTRLTVL.

V gene TRBV7-9 combines with J gene TRBJ2-1; TRBD2 matches at 11 bases. CDR3 size: 17 residues. Germline V gives CDR1 SEHNR, CDR2 FQNEAQ (reference sequence). V lost 5 bases and J lost 8; bases outside the gene matches: 14. The CDR3 nucleotides are TGTGCCAGCAGCCGCAGACCCCTTAGCGGGAGGGCCGATGAGCAGTTCTTC. Its translation: CASSRRPLSGRADEQFF.

The rearrangement uses TRBV18 and TRBJ1-1, with TRBD1 matching over 7 bases. CDR3 length: 17 residues. Germline V gene lookup returns CDR1 KGHSH and CDR2 LQKENI. V shed 2 bases, J shed 1 base, and the junction held 10 bases outside the gene matches. The CDR3: CASSPGQARQPNTEAFF. The CDR3 region has the DNA TGTGCCAGCTCACCAGGACAGGCTAGACAGCCGAACACTGAAGCTTTCTTT.

The rearrangement links TRBV4-1 to TRBJ1-4; a weak D match, TRBD1 (5 bases). Trimming stripped 0 bases from V and 6 bases from J, with 14 bases between. The germline V gene has CDR1 MGHRA and CDR2 YSYEKL. This CDR3 comprises 16 residues. The CDR3 nucleotides read TGCGCCAGCAGCCAAGAGGGGGGGATGAGCGATGAAAAACTGTTTTTT. It is translated as CASSQEGGMSDEKLFF.

This clone was seen only a few times. This sequence joins TRBV6-5 and TRBJ1-1, with D possibly being TRBD1 (5 bases). The germline V and J ends were trimmed by 8 bases and 2 bases, with 9 bases remaining between them. Germline V lookup: CDR1 MNHEY, CDR2 SVGAGI. This CDR3 region has 12 residues. In DNA, the CDR3 is TGTGCCAGCCGGGGGGGTAACACTGAAGCTTTCTTT. This sequence encodes CASRGGNTEAFF.

The V gene is TRBV7-2, the J gene TRBJ2-1, with no clear D. V was pared by 0 bases and J by 0 bases, with 6 bases between. The CDR3 runs to 15 residues. CDR1 is SGHTA, CDR2 FQGNSA, per germline. CDR3 sequence: CASSLAAVSYNEQFF. The CDR3 region has the DNA TGTGCCAGCAGCTTAGCGGCAGTCTCCTACAATGAGCAGTTCTTC.

The CDR3 sequence: CASSLNPADTQYF. In DNA form, the CDR3 reads TGTGCCAGCAGCTTAAATCCGGCAGATACGCAGTATTTT. The chain has TRBV7-3 and TRBJ2-3, with D hard to call. Trimming removed 1 base at V and 4 bases at J, with 6 bases between. The germline V gene has CDR1 SGHTA and CDR2 FQGTGA. The CDR3 sequence is 13 residues long.

The chain employs TRBV5-4 and TRBJ1-6, with unresolved D. This CDR3 is built from 14 residues. V lost 1 base and J lost 6, with 8 bases in between. Germline CDR1 is SGHNT and CDR2 is YYREEE (reference sequence). This chain's CDR3 is CASSLRGFNSPLHF. The DNA for the CDR3 is TGTGCCAGCAGCTTGAGAGGGTTTAATTCACCCCTCCACTTT.